This TCR beta chain appears in the sequencing data of a study of human T cells and chemical hapten exposure. Notes on the study in general: Following DPC sensitization, TCRs present above 1 in 1000 frequency showed no change.

The CDR3 is 16 amino acids. Unmatched junction bases numbered 9, after V lost 5 bases and J lost 3 bases. Germline V gene sequence: CDR1 KGHSH, CDR2 LQKENI. Under the authors' procedure: Individual samples carried between about 23,224 and 750,000 TCRs, with more than 85,000 as the median. MiXCR, run by TCRdb on the RACE reads, gives a single entry per CDR3 protein. The authors' filters were not applied to this entry. The table includes about 84,000 distinct CDR3 sequences, 10% to 12% detected once. Time point specified: patch test 3, about 24 weeks after DPC sensitization. Indicated treatment: therapeutic diphenylcyclopropenone sensitization with weekly scalp DPC. Every patch test was put on after a blood sample was taken. Donation of samples came from alopecia patients who were 18 to 70 years old and suitable for DPC. Turning to this clonotype: Its cognate antigen is unknown.

V gene TRBV18 combines with J gene TRBJ2-1, with 8 bases matching TRBD2. The specimen was whole blood, collected in connection with sensitization to the hapten diphenylcyclopropenone (DPC). This TCR came from a woman aged 45-65 years with alopecia areata. Some clones in this sample may be carry-over from other donors' samples. The CDR3 DNA sequence: TGTGCCAGCTCATCAAGGAGCGGGAGTGGCTACAATGAGCAGTTCTTC. It yields the protein CASSSRSGSGYNEQFF. Together with reference TRBV18 and TRBJ2-1, the CDR3 gives the full variable domain: NAGVMQNPRHLVRRRGQEARLRCSPMKGHSHVYWYRQLPEEGLKFMVYLQKENIIDESGMPKERFSAEFPKEGPSILRIQQVVRGDSAAYFCASSSRSGSGYNEQFFGPGTRLTVL.